This T cell receptor beta chain was sequenced during a study of human thymus T cells (dated by TCRdb to the early 2020s). With regard to the full study: The study used fewer than ten infant thymus samples plus four related peripheral blood samples to characterize TCR alpha and beta repertoires. The cohort included about six male and two female infants, with donor ages spanning 7 to 244 days. Results and caveats for the whole study, not just this receptor: Both the thymic and the peripheral blood repertoires appeared to show biased V and J gene segment usage. Thymus samples yielded on average approximately 800,000 unique TCRB clonotypes, compared with roughly 80,000 from blood samples.

Regarding this clone: Which antigen it targets is not known. No qualities accompany the bases; no much larger clone lies one base away.

The immunoSEQ multiplex PCR assay was used to amplify the TCRB and TCRAD loci from a standardized amount of quality-controlled genomic DNA. The amplicons spanned the V(D)J region and were long enough to cover the CDR3 and allow V and J genes to be identified. The commercial immunoSEQ service was used to sequence amplicons on an Illumina platform. Concerning the study's data processing: Primer bias and sequencing errors were corrected using previously described methods, and TCRAD and TCRB definitions followed the IMGT database. immunoSEQ Analyzer 3.0 and VDJTools were used for repertoire analysis, which covered basic statistics, V/J segment usage, diversity estimates, rarefaction and pairwise overlap. Chao1, ChaoE, Efron-Thisted, Shannon and inverse Simpson indices were used to estimate diversity, which was also estimated on datasets down-sampled to the smallest sample. Repertoire overlap used strict matching of CDR3 nucleotide sequence, V gene and J gene, with Jaccard-based multidimensional scaling clustering. Not all clones reach the TCRdb copy of this immuneACCESS table, which keeps in-frame sequences only. Checked studies attribute under half of the gap to unresolved V genes and leave the rest unexplained. For V, J and clone size, that table is used; D and trimming come from the DNA. The sample contains 35,000 to 55,000 clones, around 94% of them found a single time. The ten top clones hold more than 0.1% of the sample.

Immunologically healthy infants undergoing open corrective cardiac surgery for congenital heart defects in Finland were used as donors. From four of the eight donors, a small aliquot of roughly 0.5-1 mL peripheral blood was collected during surgery. Genomic DNA from blood samples was extracted from all available leukocytes rather than from a fixed cell number. Erythrocytes were removed from blood with ACK lysis buffer, and the leukocytes were stored as pellets at -70 °C. Genomic DNA was extracted from frozen cell pellets with a QIAsymphony instrument. Sequencing used blood. This TCR derives from a boy under two years old with a congenital heart defect but otherwise immunologically healthy.

The sequenced DNA is TGTGCCAGCAGCAAAGCGACAGCCGGTCAGTACTTC. Its protein reads: CASSKATAGQYF. Rearrangement joined TRBV21-1 to TRBJ2-7; the table calls TRBD1, which could not be checked here. TRBV21-1 represents a pseudogene. Counted from cysteine to phenylalanine, this CDR3 has 12 amino acids. Only the CDR3 part of the read is kept: 36 bases, read in frame from the first base.